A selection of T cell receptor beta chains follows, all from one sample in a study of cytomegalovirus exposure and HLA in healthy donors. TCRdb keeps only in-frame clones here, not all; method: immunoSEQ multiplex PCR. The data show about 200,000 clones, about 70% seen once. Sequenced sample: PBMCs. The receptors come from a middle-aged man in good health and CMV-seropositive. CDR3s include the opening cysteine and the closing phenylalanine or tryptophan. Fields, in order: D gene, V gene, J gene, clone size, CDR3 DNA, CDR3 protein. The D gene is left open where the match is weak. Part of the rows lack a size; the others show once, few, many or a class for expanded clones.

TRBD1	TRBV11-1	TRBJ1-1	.	TGTGCCAGCAGGGCGGGACAGGGAGTGCACACTGAAGCTTTCTTT	CASRAGQGVHTEAFF
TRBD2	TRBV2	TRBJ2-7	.	TGTGCCAGCAGTGAAGGACCCCCGGGGGGCTCCTACGAGCAGTACTTC	CASSEGPPGGSYEQYF
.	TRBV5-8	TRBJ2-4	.	TGTGCCAGCAGCCCCCCTCGGGGAGAAAACATTCAGTACTTC	CASSPPRGENIQYF
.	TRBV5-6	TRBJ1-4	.	TGTGCCAGCAGCTCGAACCCGAGGGGGGGGAGTGAAAAACTGTTTTTT	CASSSNPRGGSEKLFF
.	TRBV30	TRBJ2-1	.	TGTGCCTGGAGTGTACCACCGGTGGGGGGGCCAGGTGAGCAGTTCTTC	CAWSVPPVGGPGEQFF
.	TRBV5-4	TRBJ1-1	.	TGTGCCAGCAGCGCCCCCGGGGGAAACACTGAAGCTTTCTTT	CASSAPGGNTEAFF
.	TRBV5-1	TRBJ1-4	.	TGCGCCAGCAGCCCTGGAGGGGCCATCAATGAAAAACTGTTTTTT	CASSPGGAINEKLFF
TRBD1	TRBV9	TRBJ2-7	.	TGTGCCAGCAGCGGGGAGGACAGGGGGCTCTCCGAGCAGTACTTC	CASSGEDRGLSEQYF
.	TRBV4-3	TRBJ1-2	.	TGCGCCAGCAGCCAAGAAATTACAGAAGGCTATGGCTACACCTTC	CASSQEITEGYGYTF
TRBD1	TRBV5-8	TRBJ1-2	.	TGTGCCAGCAGCTTGGGGTGGGACAGGGACTATGGCTACACCTTC	CASSLGWDRDYGYTF
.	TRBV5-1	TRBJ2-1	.	TGCGCCAGCAGCTTCTCTTCCAATGAGCAGTTCTTC	CASSFSSNEQFF
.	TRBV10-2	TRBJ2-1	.	TGCGCCAGCAGTGATAGCGTAGTTGAGCAGTTCTTC	CASSDSVVEQFF
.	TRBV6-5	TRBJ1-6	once	TGTGCCTGCAGACTTGGACAGCTCAATAATTCACCCCTCCACTTT	CACRLGQLNNSPLHF
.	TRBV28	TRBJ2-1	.	TGTGCCAGCCATCTCGGGTATAGCTCCTACAATGAGCAGTTCTTC	CASHLGYSSYNEQFF
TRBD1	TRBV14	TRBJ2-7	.	TGTGCCAGCAGCCAAGATTCGGCCAGGGGGCTATACGAGCAGTACTTC	CASSQDSARGLYEQYF
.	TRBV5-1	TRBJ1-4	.	TGCGCCAGCAGCTTCGCAGGGTATGATGGGGAAAAACTGTTTTTT	CASSFAGYDGEKLFF
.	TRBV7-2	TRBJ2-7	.	TGTGCCAGCAGCCCCACGGGTGGAATAACTACCTACGAGCAGTACTTC	CASSPTGGITTYEQYF
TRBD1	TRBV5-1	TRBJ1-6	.	TGCGCCAGCAGACCGACAGGGGCAGATAATTCACCCCTCCACTTT	CASRPTGADNSPLHF
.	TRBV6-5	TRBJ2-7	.	TGTGCCAGCAGTTACTCGAGTATGGTCTCCTACGAGCAGTACTTC	CASSYSSMVSYEQYF
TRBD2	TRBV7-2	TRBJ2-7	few	TGTGCCAGCAGCTTAGCTGTATTAGCGGGGGGGTACGAGCAGTACTTC	CASSLAVLAGGYEQYF
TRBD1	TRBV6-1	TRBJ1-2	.	TGTGCCAGCAGTCCCCGGCAGACAGGGGTGGATGGCTACACCTTC	CASSPRQTGVDGYTF
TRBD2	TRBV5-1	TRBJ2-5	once	TGCGCCAGCAGCCCACAGATAGCGGGGTACCAAGAGACCCAGTACTTC	CASSPQIAGYQETQYF
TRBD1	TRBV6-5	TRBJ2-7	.	TGTGCCAGCAGGCGAACCGGGACAGGGTCCCACGAGCAGTACTTC	CASRRTGTGSHEQYF
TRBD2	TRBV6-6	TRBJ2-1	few	TGTGCCAGCAGTTACCACGGCGGGGGGGCCGAGGAGCAGTTCTTC	CASSYHGGGAEEQFF
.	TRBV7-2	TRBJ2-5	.	TGTGCCAGCAGCTTCGAACCAGGGGAGACCCAGTACTTC	CASSFEPGETQYF
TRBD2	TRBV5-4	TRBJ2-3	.	TGTGCCAGCAGCCCGACTAGCGGGGCTGGCACAGATACGCAGTATTTT	CASSPTSGAGTDTQYF
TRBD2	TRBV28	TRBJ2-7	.	TGTGCCAGCACCCGGGGAGGGAAGTACGAGCAGTACTTC	CASTRGGKYEQYF
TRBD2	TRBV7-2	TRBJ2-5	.	TGTGCCAGCAGCTTAGCGGCATCTACTAGCGCCTCCGACTTC	CASSLAASTSASDF
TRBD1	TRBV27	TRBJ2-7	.	TGTGCCAGCAGTCCCTTCGGGACAGGGTCCTACGAGCAGTACTTC	CASSPFGTGSYEQYF
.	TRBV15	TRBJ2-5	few	TGTGCCACCAGCAGTGATGGGCAGGCCGCCGCGGGGGAGACCCAGTACTTC	CATSSDGQAAAGETQYF
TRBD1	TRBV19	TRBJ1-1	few	TGTGCCAGTAGTATAGGGGGGGACAGGGATAACACTGAAGCTTTCTTT	CASSIGGDRDNTEAFF
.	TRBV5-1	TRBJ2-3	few	TGCGCCAGCAGCGCACAGGGCTTCACAGATACGCAGTATTTT	CASSAQGFTDTQYF
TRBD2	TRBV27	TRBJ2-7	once	TGTGCCAGCAGTTTATCGGGGCGGGGGGGCACATACGAGCAGTACTTC	CASSLSGRGGTYEQYF
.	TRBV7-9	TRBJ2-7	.	TGTGCCAGCAGCTTAGCGCGAGGTCCTTGGCAAAACGCGATCTACGAGCAGTACTTC	CASSLARGPWQNAIYEQYF
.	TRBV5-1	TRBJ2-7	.	TGCGCCAGCAGCTCGGCGGGTGTCCGGGCTCAAATGCAGTACTTC	CASSSAGVRAQMQYF
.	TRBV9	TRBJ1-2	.	TGTGCCAGCAGCGTAGAGGCAGGCCCGCTTAACTATGGCTACACCTTC	CASSVEAGPLNYGYTF
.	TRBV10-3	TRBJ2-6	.	TGTGCGGCGGGACGGGACTCTGGGGCCAACGTCCTGACTTTC	CAAGRDSGANVLTF
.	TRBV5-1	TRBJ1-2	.	TGCGCCAGCAGCCCGACCGATGGGAGGGGCTATGGCTACACCTTC	CASSPTDGRGYGYTF
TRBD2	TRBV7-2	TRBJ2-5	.	TGTGCCAGCAGCTTAGCGCGGAGACTAGCGGGCCCTTCCGCAGGGGAGACCCAGTACTTC	CASSLARRLAGPSAGETQYF
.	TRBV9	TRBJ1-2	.	TGTGCCAGCAGCGTAGCCCCCGGGGGAGAGGGCGGCTACACCTTC	CASSVAPGGEGGYTF
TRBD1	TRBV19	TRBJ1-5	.	TGTGCCAGTAGTTTCGGACAGGGGTTTGTAAGTCAGCCCCAGCATTTT	CASSFGQGFVSQPQHF
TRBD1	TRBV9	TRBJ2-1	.	TGTGCCAGCAGCACACGCAACCGGGACAGAGGAAATGAGCAGTTCTTC	CASSTRNRDRGNEQFF
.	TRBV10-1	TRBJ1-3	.	TGCGCCAGCAGTGGCCCGGGACAAAGCTCTGGAAACACCATATATTTT	CASSGPGQSSGNTIYF
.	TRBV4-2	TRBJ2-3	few	TGTGCCAGCAGCCCGCCGGGGACTGCAGATACGCAGTATTTT	CASSPPGTADTQYF
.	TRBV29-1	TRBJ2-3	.	TGCAGCGTCGACAGTAGCACAGATACGCAGTATTTT	CSVDSSTDTQYF
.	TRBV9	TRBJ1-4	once	TGTGCCAGCAGCAGACTCTCGGGCGGGGAAAAACTGTTTTTT	CASSRLSGGEKLFF
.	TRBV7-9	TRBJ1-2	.	TGTGCCAGCAGCTTAATTTCGCCGGCGGGCTTTAACTATGGCTACACCTTC	CASSLISPAGFNYGYTF
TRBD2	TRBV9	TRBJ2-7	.	TGTGCCAGCAGCCCCTCGTGGAGCGGGGCAACCTACGAGCAGTACTTC	CASSPSWSGATYEQYF
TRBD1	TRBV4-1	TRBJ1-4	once	TGCGCCAGCAGCCACGGGGGACAGGGTGATAATGAAAAACTGTTTTTT	CASSHGGQGDNEKLFF
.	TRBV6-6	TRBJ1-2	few	TGTGCCAGCAGAGAGGGGGTTGGTGGCTACACCTTC	CASREGVGGYTF
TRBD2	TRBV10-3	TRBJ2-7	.	TGTGCCATCAGTGAGTCTTTGGGGGCGGGGGGCCTTTACGAGCAGTACTTC	CAISESLGAGGLYEQYF